A selection of T cell receptor beta chains follows, all from one sample in a study of siplizumab effects on memory and regulatory T cells. Using immunoSEQ multiplex PCR, the repertoire was profiled, and TCRdb retains in-frame clones only, with some absent. The data contain about 100,000 clones, 75% to 95% of them singletons. What was sequenced was CD4+ T cells sorted from blood. These receptors were taken from a human donor in good health. CDR3s include the opening cysteine and the closing phenylalanine or tryptophan. A D gene is named only where the DNA matches it firmly. Not all rows give a size; the values are once, few, many and, for expanded clones, a class.

v_gene,abundance,j_gene,d_gene,CDR3nt,CDR3aa
TRBV9,.,TRBJ2-3,TRBD2,TGTGCCAGCAGCGCTCCCCAAGTAGCGGGGTCTAGCACAGATACGCAGTATTTT,CASSAPQVAGSSTDTQYF
TRBV19,.,TRBJ2-5,TRBD2,TGTGCCAGTAGTGGGGGGGGATGGTACCAAGAGACCCAGTACTTC,CASSGGGWYQETQYF
TRBV11-2,once,TRBJ2-1,.,TGTGCCAGCAGCTCCGGACTCGCAGGGAACAATGAGCAGTTCTTC,CASSSGLAGNNEQFF
TRBV29-1,.,TRBJ1-2,TRBD1,TGCAGCTTCACCGGGACAGGGGGCGACCTTAACTATGGCTACACCTTC,CSFTGTGGDLNYGYTF
TRBV2,.,TRBJ1-5,.,TGTGCCAGCAGTGACGGGGTCACAAGCAATCAGCCCCAGCATTTT,CASSDGVTSNQPQHF
TRBV10-3,.,TRBJ1-3,TRBD1,TGTGCCATCGGAAGGACAGGGGGCACCATATATTTT,CAIGRTGGTIYF
TRBV6-1,once,TRBJ2-7,.,TGTGCCAGCCCGGGACACTACTACGAGCAGTACTTC,CASPGHYYEQYF
TRBV10-1,.,TRBJ1-2,TRBD1,TGCGCCAGCAGCGGACAGGGAGACTATGGCTACACCTTC,CASSGQGDYGYTF
TRBV10-3,.,TRBJ2-7,.,TGTGCCATCAGTGACGGCCGAATCTCCTACGAGCAGTACTTC,CAISDGRISYEQYF
TRBV7-2,.,TRBJ2-7,TRBD2,TGTGCCAGCAGCTTAGCCAGCGGGGGGTTATCCTACGAGCAGTACTTC,CASSLASGGLSYEQYF
TRBV5-4,.,TRBJ2-2,.,TGTGCCAGCAGCTTGCGTGATTCCACCGGGGAGCTGTTTTTT,CASSLRDSTGELFF
TRBV10-3,.,TRBJ2-7,.,TGTGCCATCAGTGGCTCTGGGGAGTACGAGCAGTACTTC,CAISGSGEYEQYF
TRBV11-2,.,TRBJ1-4,.,TGTGCCAGCAGCCCTGACAGGACCACAACTAATGAAAAACTGTTTTTT,CASSPDRTTTNEKLFF
TRBV7-9,.,TRBJ2-1,.,TGTGCCAGCAGTTTTATCAGGGGCGATGAGCAGTTCTTC,CASSFIRGDEQFF
TRBV30,.,TRBJ1-1,TRBD1,TGTGCCTGCCTGGACAGGGTGAACACTGAAGCTTTCTTT,CACLDRVNTEAFF
TRBV11-2,.,TRBJ2-7,.,TGTGCCAGCAGCTTAGGGCAGGACCCTTCCTACGAGCAGTACTTC,CASSLGQDPSYEQYF
TRBV7-9,.,TRBJ1-3,TRBD1,TGTGCCAGCAGCTTAGCCGACAGGGACTACGGAAACACCATATATTTT,CASSLADRDYGNTIYF
TRBV28,.,TRBJ1-5,.,TGTGCCAGCAGTGGGTCACCATCTCAGCCCCAGCATTTT,CASSGSPSQPQHF
TRBV5-1,.,TRBJ1-3,TRBD1,TGCGCCAGCAGCGACGGGACAGCCCATGGAAACACCATATATTTT,CASSDGTAHGNTIYF
TRBV6-6,.,TRBJ2-3,TRBD2,TGTGCCAGCAGTTACGGGGGGGGAATCACAGATACGCAGTATTTT,CASSYGGGITDTQYF
TRBV7-2,.,TRBJ2-7,.,TGTGCCAGCACCCTAAATCGGGGGGCAGGGGACGAGCAGTACTTC,CASTLNRGAGDEQYF
TRBV4-2,.,TRBJ2-1,TRBD2,TGTGCCAGCAGCCAGCCGGAAACTAGCGGGGGGCGGCAGTTCTTC,CASSQPETSGGRQFF
TRBV9,.,TRBJ1-2,TRBD1,TGTGCCAGCAGCGTAGCTGGACAGGGCTTCGGAGACTATGGCTACACCTTC,CASSVAGQGFGDYGYTF
TRBV6-1,.,TRBJ2-4,TRBD2,TGTGCCAGCAGTGGCAGCGGGGGAGACATTCAGTACTTC,CASSGSGGDIQYF
TRBV28,.,TRBJ1-2,.,TGTGCCAGCAGTTTAGGTCCCCCGGGCTACACCTTC,CASSLGPPGYTF
TRBV18,.,TRBJ1-4,.,TGTGCCAGCTCACCAAGTCGAGAGGAAAAACTGTTTTTT,CASSPSREEKLFF
TRBV20-1,once,TRBJ1-3,.,TGCAGTGCTAGAGATGCCGGCACCATATATTTT,CSARDAGTIYF
TRBV5-4,.,TRBJ2-3,.,TGTGCCAGCAGCTTGGCCGGGACCCGGACAGATACGCAGTATTTT,CASSLAGTRTDTQYF
TRBV5-1,.,TRBJ1-6,.,TGCGCCAGCAGCTCGATATTACAGGGTCGGGATTCACCCCTCCACTTT,CASSSILQGRDSPLHF
TRBV4-1,.,TRBJ1-2,.,TGCGCCAGCAGCCAAATAGGGCAGATCTATGGCTACACCTTC,CASSQIGQIYGYTF
TRBV19,.,TRBJ2-3,.,TGTGCCAGTAGTATGTTCGTTCACACAGATACGCAGTATTTT,CASSMFVHTDTQYF
TRBV6-5,.,TRBJ2-7,.,TGTGCCAGCAGTTTGACTCAGGGGCACTACGAGCAGTACTTC,CASSLTQGHYEQYF
TRBV4-1,.,TRBJ1-6,.,TGCGCCAGCAGCCAAGATAGAACCGAAGGGCGACCCCTCCACTTT,CASSQDRTEGRPLHF
TRBV18,.,TRBJ2-7,TRBD2,TGTGCCAGCTCACCTAAGACTAGCGGGGGGGCGAACGAGCAGTACTTC,CASSPKTSGGANEQYF
TRBV28,.,TRBJ2-7,TRBD2,TGTGCCAGCACCTCCGGGACTAGCGGGGTCTCCTCCTACGAGCAGTACTTC,CASTSGTSGVSSYEQYF
TRBV5-1,.,TRBJ1-2,.,TGCGCCAGCAGCCCTATTCCGGACTATGGCTACACCTTC,CASSPIPDYGYTF
TRBV7-4,.,TRBJ2-3,.,TGTGCCAGCAGCTCCCTAATTGATACGCAGTATTTT,CASSSLIDTQYF
TRBV5-6,few,TRBJ1-4,.,TGTGCCAGCAGCTTGGGGTGGGCTAATGAAAAACTGTTTTTT,CASSLGWANEKLFF
TRBV4-3,.,TRBJ1-6,.,TGCGCCAGCAGACTCCATCGGACGTCTTCTAGTAATTCACCCCTCCACTTT,CASRLHRTSSSNSPLHF
TRBV6-4,.,TRBJ1-2,.,TGTGCCAGCAGGGGGGCCTCCTATGGCTACACCTTC,CASRGASYGYTF
TRBV9,.,TRBJ1-3,.,TGTGCCAGCAGTGAGACGGGGTTGGTTAACACCATATATTTT,CASSETGLVNTIYF